This T cell receptor (beta chain) is drawn from a study of shared clonotypes between healthy human individuals. Whole-study context: The study used three CD4 naive, three CD4 memory, two CD8 naive and one CD8 memory plate per donor. Broader study findings: Compared with memory subsets, naive subsets generally had larger estimated richness.

Germline V lookup: CDR1 SGHTA, CDR2 FQGNSA. Trimming stripped 1 base from V and 3 bases from J, with 13 bases between. There are 15 residues in the CDR3. Division of CD4+ cells produced a CD45RA+ naive subset and a CD45RA-negative memory subset. Repertoires were generated with immunoSEQ multiplex PCR, while TCRdb's copy carries only in-frame clones and drops some. The table has approximately 2,000,000 clones, just under 95% seen once. To note about this clone: Its target is not known.

Sequencing was performed on naive CD4+ T cells from PBMCs. The subset is: CD45RA+ positively selected. This receptor was obtained from a man aged 18 to 35 in good health. Some clones in this sample may be carry-over from other donors' samples. The V and J genes are TRBV7-2 and TRBJ2-7; weak D call: TRBD2 (6 bases). The CDR3 nucleotides are TGTGCCAGCAGCTTAGATAGCGGAACCTACTACGAGCAGTACTTC. This codes for CASSLDSGTYYEQYF.